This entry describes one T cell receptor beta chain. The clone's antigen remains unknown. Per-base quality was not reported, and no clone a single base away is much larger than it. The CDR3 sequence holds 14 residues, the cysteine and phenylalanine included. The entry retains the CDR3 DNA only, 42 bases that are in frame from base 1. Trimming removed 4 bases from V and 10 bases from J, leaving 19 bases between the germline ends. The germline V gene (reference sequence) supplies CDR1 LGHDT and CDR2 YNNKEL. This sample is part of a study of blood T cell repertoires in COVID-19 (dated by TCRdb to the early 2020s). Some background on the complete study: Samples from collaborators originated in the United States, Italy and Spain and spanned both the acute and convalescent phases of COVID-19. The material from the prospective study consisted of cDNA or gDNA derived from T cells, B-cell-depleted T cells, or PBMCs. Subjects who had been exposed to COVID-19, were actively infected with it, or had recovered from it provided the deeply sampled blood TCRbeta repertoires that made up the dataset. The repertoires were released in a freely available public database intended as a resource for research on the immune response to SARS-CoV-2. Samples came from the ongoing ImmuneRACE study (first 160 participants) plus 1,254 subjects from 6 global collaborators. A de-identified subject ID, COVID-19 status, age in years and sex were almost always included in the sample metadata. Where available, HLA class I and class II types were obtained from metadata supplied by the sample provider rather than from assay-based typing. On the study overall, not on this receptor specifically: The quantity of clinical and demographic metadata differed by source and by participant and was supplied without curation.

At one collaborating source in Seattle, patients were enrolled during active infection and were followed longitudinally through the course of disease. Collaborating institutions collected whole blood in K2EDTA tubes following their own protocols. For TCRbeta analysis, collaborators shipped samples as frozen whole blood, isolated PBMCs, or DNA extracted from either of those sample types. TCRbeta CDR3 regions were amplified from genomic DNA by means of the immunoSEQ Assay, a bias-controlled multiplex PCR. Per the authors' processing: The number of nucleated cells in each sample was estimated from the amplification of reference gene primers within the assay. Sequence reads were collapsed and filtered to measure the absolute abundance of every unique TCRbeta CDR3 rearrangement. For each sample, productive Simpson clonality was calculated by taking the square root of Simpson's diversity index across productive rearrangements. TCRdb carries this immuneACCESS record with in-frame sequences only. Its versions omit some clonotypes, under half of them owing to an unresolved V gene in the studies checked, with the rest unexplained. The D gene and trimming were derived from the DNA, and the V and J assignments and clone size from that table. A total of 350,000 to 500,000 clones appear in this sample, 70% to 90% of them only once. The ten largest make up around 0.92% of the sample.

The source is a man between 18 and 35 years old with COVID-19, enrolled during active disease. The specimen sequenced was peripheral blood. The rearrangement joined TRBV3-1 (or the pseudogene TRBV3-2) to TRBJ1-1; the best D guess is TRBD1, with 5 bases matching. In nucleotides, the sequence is TGTGCCAGCAGCCGCGGTCGTGACAGCAGTGGAGCTTTCTTT. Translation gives CASSRGRDSSGAFF.